This T cell receptor (beta chain) emerged from a study of CD8 T cells in Susac syndrome. V trimming: 4 bases; J trimming: 7 bases; junction bases outside the gene matches: 10. The V gene's germline CDR1 is SEHNR and CDR2 FQNEAQ (reference sequence). The CDR3 is 16 amino acids. Sequencing of TCR beta was performed on blood CD8+ T cells and on blood CD4+ T cells. Stable or active relapsing-remitting multiple sclerosis, untreated and meeting revised McDonald criteria, defined the controls. TEMRA cells were enriched by FACS, while CD8+ and CD4+ T cells were obtained through a negative isolation that was performed magnetically. Random-hexamer reverse transcription was applied to about 0.45 to 1 ug RNA. It was immunoSEQ multiplex PCR that amplified TCR beta CDR3 across 54 Vbeta and 13 Jbeta. Each CDR3 protein gets one entry after TCRdb re-called the immunoSEQ multiplex PCR reads with MiXCR. Among 150,000 to 200,000 distinct CDR3 sequences listed, 95% were seen once.

The chain links TRBV7-9 to TRBJ2-1; 10 nucleotides agree with TRBD2. The sample taken for sequencing was CD8+ T cells from PBMCs. The sequence derives from a human donor with multiple sclerosis. CDR3 DNA sequence: TGTGCCAGCAGCTCGAGAGCGGGAGGGTGGCGTAATGAGCAGTTCTTC. Amino acid sequence: CASSSRAGGWRNEQFF. Together with reference TRBV7-9 and TRBJ2-1, the CDR3 gives the full variable domain: DTGVSQNPRHKITKRGQNVTFRCDPISEHNRLYWYRQTLGQGPEFLTYFQNEAQLEKSRLLSDRFSAERPKGSFSTLEIQRTEQGDSAMYLCASSSRAGGWRNEQFFGPGTRLTVL.